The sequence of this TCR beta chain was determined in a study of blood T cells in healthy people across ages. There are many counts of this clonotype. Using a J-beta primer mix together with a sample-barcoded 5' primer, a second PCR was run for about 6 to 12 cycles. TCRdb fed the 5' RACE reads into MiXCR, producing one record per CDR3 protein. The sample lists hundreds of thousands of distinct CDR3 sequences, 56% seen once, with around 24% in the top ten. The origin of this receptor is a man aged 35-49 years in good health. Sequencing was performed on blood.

The CDR3 region is CSVYSPGLAANEQFF. For the CDR3, the DNA is TGCAGCGTGTACTCTCCCGGACTAGCTGCCAATGAGCAGTTCTTC. V usage is TRBV29-1 and J usage is TRBJ2-1; 8 bases align to TRBD2. V was pared by 6 bases and J by 6 bases, with 13 bases of the junction left unmatched. The CDR3 runs to 15 residues. Germline V gene data show CDR1 as SQVTM and CDR2 as ANQGSEA.